This T cell receptor (beta chain) was captured in a study of shared clonotypes between healthy human individuals. Study-wide findings and caveats: Several donors shared around 5.2% of their naive CD4 clonotypes.

Germline values: CDR1 LNHDA, CDR2 SQIVND (reference sequence). This CDR3 has 15 amino acids. The junction had 6 bases not matched to a gene; V was cut back by 4 bases and J by 6 bases. As regards this clone: Its cognate antigen is unknown.

The assay was immunoSEQ multiplex PCR, and TCRdb's table has in-frame clones only and misses some. The table has a few hundred thousand clones, less than 85% seen once. The authors divided CD4+ cells into CD45RA+ naive and CD45RA-negative memory subsets. The material sequenced was memory CD4+ T cells sorted from blood. Subset described: CD45RA-negative fraction. The V call is TRBV19, the J call TRBJ2-2, with 9 bases matching TRBD1. The TCR sequence derives from a man younger than 45 in good health. In DNA form, the CDR3 reads TGTGCCAGTAGTACCCGGGGACAGGGTTCCGGGGAGCTGTTTTTT. Its translation: CASSTRGQGSGELFF.